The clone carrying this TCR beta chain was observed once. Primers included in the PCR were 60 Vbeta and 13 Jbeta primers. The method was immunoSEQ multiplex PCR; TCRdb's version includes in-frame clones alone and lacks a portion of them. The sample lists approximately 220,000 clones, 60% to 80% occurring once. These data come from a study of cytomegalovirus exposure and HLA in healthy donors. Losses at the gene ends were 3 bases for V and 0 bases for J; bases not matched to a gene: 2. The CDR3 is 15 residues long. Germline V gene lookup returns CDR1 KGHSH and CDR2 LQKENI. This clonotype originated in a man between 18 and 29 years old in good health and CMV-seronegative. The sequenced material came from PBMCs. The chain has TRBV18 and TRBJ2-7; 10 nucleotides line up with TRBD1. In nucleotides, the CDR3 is TGTGCCAGCTCACCTGGGACAGGGGTCTCCTACGAGCAGTACTTC. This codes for CASSPGTGVSYEQYF.